The rows below give T cell receptor beta chains drawn from one sample of a study of shared clonotypes between healthy human individuals. Repertoires were generated with immunoSEQ multiplex PCR, while TCRdb's copy carries only in-frame clones and drops some. The repertoire holds some 2,500,000 clones, around 92% seen once, with 0.37% in the top ten. The source material was naive CD4+ T cells from PBMCs. The receptors were sampled from a man between 18 and 35 years old in good health. Some clones in this sample may be carry-over from other donors' samples. CDR3s leave out the opening cysteine and the closing phenylalanine or tryptophan.

TRBV11-2	TRBJ2-1	ASSHPLANEQF
TRBV6-5	TRBJ2-3	ASRQDREYTQY
TRBV28	TRBJ2-7	ASSLSIYEQY
TRBV15	TRBJ1-4	ATSRPNEKLF
TRBV25-1	TRBJ1-4	ASSEWSGWNEKLF
TRBV7-8	TRBJ1-5	ASSLAGGQGYSNQPQH
TRBV4-2	TRBJ2-7	ASSQAGQSYEQY
TRBV2	TRBJ2-3	ASSGLTDTQY
TRBV19	TRBJ2-6	ASREGSAAGANVLT
TRBV7-9	TRBJ2-5	ASSLGRRAEETQY
TRBV10-3	TRBJ1-5	AISPNNQPQH
TRBV7-3	TRBJ2-1	ASSTTGTNNEQF
TRBV28	TRBJ2-1	ASSLLRGAYNEQF
TRBV9	TRBJ1-4	ASSGGLNEKLF
TRBV4-1	TRBJ1-4	ASSQGSRATNEKLF
TRBV10-1	TRBJ2-2	ASSPTPTNTGELF
TRBV4-1	TRBJ2-5	ASSRGQGAPETQY
TRBV7-9	TRBJ1-2	ASSLRGAYGYT
TRBV14	TRBJ2-7	ASSHIREGREQY
TRBV5-6	TRBJ2-3	ASSLSGTDTQY
TRBV5-1	TRBJ2-7	ASSLALDRGYEQY
TRBV7-9	TRBJ2-7	ASSSFRVYEQY
TRBV5-1	TRBJ2-2	ASKREGQANTGELF
TRBV4-1	TRBJ2-5	ASSPTGGVGFQETQY
TRBV12-2	TRBJ1-5	ASRLGQGSSNQPQH
TRBV9	TRBJ1-1	ASSFRQGLNTEAF
TRBV27	-	ASSFWTSGSEQY
TRBV28	TRBJ1-2	ASSLSQGNYGYT
TRBV19	TRBJ2-1	ASKSNRGHYNEQF
TRBV5-4	TRBJ1-3	ASSLQGARGNTIY
TRBV9	TRBJ2-1	ASSVRAGQYNEQF
TRBV29-1	TRBJ1-1	SVELTQGGTEAF
TRBV28	TRBJ2-7	ASSFLSGSSYEQY
TRBV19	TRBJ2-5	ASSIGRAETQY
TRBV18	TRBJ2-7	ASSRPFSGSMYEQY
TRBV18	TRBJ2-6	ASGEGLTGANVLT
TRBV7-9	TRBJ1-3	ASSPRRDRGNGNTIY
TRBV4-1	TRBJ1-1	ASSQGSFRQGEAF
TRBV7-8	TRBJ1-5	ASSFDGYRVSPQH
TRBV7-9	TRBJ2-3	ASSPPTDTQY
TRBV5-1	TRBJ1-4	ASSVTGTDEKLF
TRBV19	TRBJ2-2	ASSIGDLYTGELF
TRBV18	TRBJ2-2	ASSPQAVNTGELF
TRBV19	TRBJ2-1	ASSVRQGANLNEQF
TRBV5-1	TRBJ2-3	ASSPGQGSWADTQY
TRBV30	TRBJ2-7	AWSVGTPEQY
TRBV6-6	TRBJ2-7	ASSGQGGGEQY
TRBV18	TRBJ1-2	ASSPTSNYGYT
TRBV18	TRBJ1-2	ASSGDRGAGGYT
TRBV29-1	TRBJ2-1	SVGTQSYNEQF
TRBV18	TRBJ1-5	ASSPPAGQPQH
TRBV4-2	TRBJ2-3	ASSQEGPREPDTQY
TRBV9	TRBJ2-3	ASGGSGGTDTQY
TRBV5-8	TRBJ2-3	ASSFGTDTQY
TRBV5-6	TRBJ2-1	ASSLTSGTNEQF
TRBV7-2	TRBJ2-1	ASTSGGTDYNEQF
TRBV11-2	TRBJ2-7	ASSFRGAGAAGYEQY